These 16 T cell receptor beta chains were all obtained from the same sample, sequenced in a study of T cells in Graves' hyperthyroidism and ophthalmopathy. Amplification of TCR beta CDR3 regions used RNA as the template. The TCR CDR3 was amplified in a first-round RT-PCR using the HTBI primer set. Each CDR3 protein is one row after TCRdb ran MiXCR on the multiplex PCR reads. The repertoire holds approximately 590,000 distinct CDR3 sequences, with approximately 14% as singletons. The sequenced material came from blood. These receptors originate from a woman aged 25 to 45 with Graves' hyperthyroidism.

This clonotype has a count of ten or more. In nucleotides, the CDR3 is TGTGCCAGCAGTGAAGCCCCGGGACAGTCCTACGAGCAGTACTTC. Translating it yields CASSEAPGQSYEQYF. The chain uses TRBV6-1 and TRBJ2-7, with 7 bases that match TRBD1. The CDR3 runs to 15 residues. Germline CDR1 is MNHNS and CDR2 is SASEGT. V lost 0 bases to trimming and J lost 1 base; unmatched junction nucleotides: 3.

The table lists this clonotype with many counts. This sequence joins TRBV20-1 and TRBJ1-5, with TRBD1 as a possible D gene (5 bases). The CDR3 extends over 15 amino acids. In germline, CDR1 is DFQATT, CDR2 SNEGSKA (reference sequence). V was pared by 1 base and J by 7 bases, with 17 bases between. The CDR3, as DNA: TGCAGTGCTAGAGCCGGGACCCCCGACAGACAGCCCCAGCATTTT. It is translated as CSARAGTPDRQPQHF.

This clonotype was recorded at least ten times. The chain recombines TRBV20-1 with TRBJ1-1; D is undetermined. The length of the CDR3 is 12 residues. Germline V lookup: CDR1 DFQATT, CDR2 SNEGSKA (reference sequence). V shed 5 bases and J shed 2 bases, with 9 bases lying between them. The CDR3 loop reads CSARGINTEAFF. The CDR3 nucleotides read TGCAGTGCTCGAGGGATAAACACTGAAGCTTTCTTT.

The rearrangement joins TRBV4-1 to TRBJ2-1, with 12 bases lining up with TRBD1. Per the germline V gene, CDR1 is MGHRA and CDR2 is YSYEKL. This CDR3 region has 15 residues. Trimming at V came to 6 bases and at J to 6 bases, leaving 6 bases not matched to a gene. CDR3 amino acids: CASSIRGQGANEQFF. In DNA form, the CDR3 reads TGCGCCAGCAGTATCAGGGGACAGGGGGCCAATGAGCAGTTCTTC.

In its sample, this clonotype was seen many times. In DNA form, the CDR3 reads TGTGCCAGCAGTCCGCGACAGGGGAGGGCCTACGAGCAGTACTTC. This encodes CASSPRQGRAYEQYF. The rearrangement links TRBV12-3 or TRBV12-4 to TRBJ2-7, with D maybe TRBD1 (8 bases). Trimming pared 5 bases from V and 2 bases from J, leaving 16 bases between. The CDR3 is 15 residues long.

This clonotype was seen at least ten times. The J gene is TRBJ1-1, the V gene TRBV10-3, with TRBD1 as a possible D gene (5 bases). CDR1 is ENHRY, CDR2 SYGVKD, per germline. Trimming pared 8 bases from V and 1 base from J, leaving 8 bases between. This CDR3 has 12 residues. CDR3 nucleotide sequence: TGTGCCATCGGGACGGGGAACACTGAAGCTTTCTTT. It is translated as CAIGTGNTEAFF.

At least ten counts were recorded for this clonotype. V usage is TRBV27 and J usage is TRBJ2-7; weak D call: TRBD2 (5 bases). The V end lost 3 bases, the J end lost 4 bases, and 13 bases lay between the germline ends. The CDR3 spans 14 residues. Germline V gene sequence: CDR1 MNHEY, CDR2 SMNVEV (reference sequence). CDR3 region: CASSFRETPYEQYF. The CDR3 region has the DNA TGTGCCAGCAGTTTCCGGGAAACCCCGTACGAGCAGTACTTC.

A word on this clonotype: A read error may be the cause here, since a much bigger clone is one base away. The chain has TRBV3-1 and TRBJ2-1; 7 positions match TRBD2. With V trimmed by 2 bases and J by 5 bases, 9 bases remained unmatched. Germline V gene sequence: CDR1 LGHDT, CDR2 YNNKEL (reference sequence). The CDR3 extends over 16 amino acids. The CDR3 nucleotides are TGTGCCAGCAGCCAAAGAGGGAGGACTAGTAACAATGAGCAGTTCTTC. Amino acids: CASSQRGRTSNNEQFF.

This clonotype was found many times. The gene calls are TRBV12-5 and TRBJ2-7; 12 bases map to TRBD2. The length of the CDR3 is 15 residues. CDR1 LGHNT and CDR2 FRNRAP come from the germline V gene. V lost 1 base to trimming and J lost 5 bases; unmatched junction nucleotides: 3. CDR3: CASGLGTSGKDEQYF. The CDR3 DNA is TGTGCTAGTGGTTTGGGGACTAGCGGGAAGGACGAGCAGTACTTC.

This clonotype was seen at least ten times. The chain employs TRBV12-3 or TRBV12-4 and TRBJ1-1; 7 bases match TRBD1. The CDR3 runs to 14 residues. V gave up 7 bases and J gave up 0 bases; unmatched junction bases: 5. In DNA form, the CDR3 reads TGTGCCAGCACAAGACAGGGTTTGAACACTGAAGCTTTCTTT. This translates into CASTRQGLNTEAFF.

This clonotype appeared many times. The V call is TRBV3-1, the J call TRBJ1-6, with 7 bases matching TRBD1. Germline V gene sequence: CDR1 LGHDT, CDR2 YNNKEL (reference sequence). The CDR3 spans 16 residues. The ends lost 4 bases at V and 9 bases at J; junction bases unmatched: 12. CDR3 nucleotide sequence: TGTGCCAGCAGCCCAAATATAGGGGGCGGAATTTCACCCCTCCACTTT. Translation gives CASSPNIGGGISPLHF.

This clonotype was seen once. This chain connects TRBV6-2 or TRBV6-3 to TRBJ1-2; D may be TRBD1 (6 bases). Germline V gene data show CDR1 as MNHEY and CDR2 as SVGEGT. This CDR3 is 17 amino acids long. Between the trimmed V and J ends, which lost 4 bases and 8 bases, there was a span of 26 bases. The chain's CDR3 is CASSSEAWGHGGKGYTF. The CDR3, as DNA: TGTGCCAGCAGTTCGGAAGCCTGGGGACACGGCGGTAAGGGCTACACCTTC.

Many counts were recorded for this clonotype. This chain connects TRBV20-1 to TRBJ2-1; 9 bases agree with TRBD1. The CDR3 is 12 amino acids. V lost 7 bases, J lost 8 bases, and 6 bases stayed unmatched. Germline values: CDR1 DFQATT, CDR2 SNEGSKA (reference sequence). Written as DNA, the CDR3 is TGCAGTGGAAAACAGGGGGCCGATGAGCAGTTCTTC. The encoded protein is CSGKQGADEQFF.

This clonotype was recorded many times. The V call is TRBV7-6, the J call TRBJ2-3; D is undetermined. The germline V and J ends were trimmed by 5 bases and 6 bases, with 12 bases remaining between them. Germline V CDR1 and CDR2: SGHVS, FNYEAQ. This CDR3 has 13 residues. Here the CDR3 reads CASSRGPADTQYF. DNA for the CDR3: TGTGCCAGCAGCCGCGGCCCCGCGGATACGCAGTATTTT.

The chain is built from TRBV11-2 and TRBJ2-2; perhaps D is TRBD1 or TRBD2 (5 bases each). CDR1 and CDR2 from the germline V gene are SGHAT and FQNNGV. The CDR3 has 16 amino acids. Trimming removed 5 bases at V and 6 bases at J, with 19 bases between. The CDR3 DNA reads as TGTGCCAGCAGCCGAACCTCGGGGCCGTTTCCCGGGGAGCTGTTTTTT. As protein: CASSRTSGPFPGELFF.

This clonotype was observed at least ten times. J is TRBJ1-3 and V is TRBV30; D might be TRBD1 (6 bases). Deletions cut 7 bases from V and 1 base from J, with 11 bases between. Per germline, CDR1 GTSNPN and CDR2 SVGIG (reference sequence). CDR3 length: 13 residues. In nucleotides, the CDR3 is TGTGCCTCTACAACAGGGTCTGGAAACACCATATATTTT. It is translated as CASTTGSGNTIYF.